Below, 12 T cell receptor beta chains from the same sample are listed, as sequenced in a study of shared clonotypes between healthy human individuals. Data came from immunoSEQ multiplex PCR; TCRdb stores just in-frame clones and leaves some out. The sample lists nearly 2 million clones, over 85% occurring once. Naive CD8 populations comprised CD45RO-negative cells positively selected for CCR7, excluding terminally differentiated effector memory CD45RA+ cells. Input material: naive CD8+ T cells sorted from blood. The source is a man younger than 30 in good health.

The chain recombines TRBV13 with TRBJ1-1, with D perhaps TRBD1 (6 bases). The V and J ends lost 3 bases and 6 bases respectively, with 8 bases between them. The CDR3 totals 12 residues. The germline CDR1 and CDR2 sequences are PRHDT and FYEKMQ (reference sequence). CDR3 nucleotides: TGTGCCAGCAGCTTTTCAGGGGCTGAAGCTTTCTTT. This gives the protein CASSFSGAEAFF.

The V gene is TRBV13, the J gene TRBJ2-7; D is tentatively TRBD1 or TRBD2 (6 bases each). Trimming took 6 bases from V and 4 from J, leaving 13 bases between them. Germline values: CDR1 PRHDT, CDR2 FYEKMQ (reference sequence). The CDR3 runs 13 residues. CDR3: CASRGGRGYEQYF. CDR3 bases: TGTGCCAGCAGAGGGGGGCGCGGTTACGAGCAGTACTTC.

This rearrangement joins TRBV5-8 to TRBJ2-7; TRBD1 or TRBD2 may be the D gene (5 bases each). The CDR3 spans 16 residues. The germline V and J ends were trimmed by 0 bases and 0 bases, with 13 bases remaining between them. CDR1 and CDR2 from the germline V gene are SGHTS and YDEGEE. The CDR3 reads CASSLGGGPSSYEQYF. The CDR3 nucleotides read TGTGCCAGCAGCTTGGGTGGGGGACCTAGCTCCTACGAGCAGTACTTC.

The count of this clone is one. In the same sample, other DNA sequences code for this CDR3. The chain joins TRBV6-5 to TRBJ2-5; D gene unclear. Looked up from germline, CDR1 is MNHEY and CDR2 is SVGAGI. The CDR3 consists of 13 residues. V was cut by 2 bases and J by 5 bases, with 9 bases left in between. The CDR3 sequence is CASSYGLGETQYF. In DNA form, the CDR3 reads TGTGCCAGCAGTTACGGGCTTGGGGAGACCCAGTACTTC.

J is TRBJ2-7 and V is TRBV5-1; 8 bases align to TRBD1. This CDR3 spans 12 amino acids. With V trimmed by 3 bases and J by 5 bases, 1 base remained unmatched. The germline gives CDR1 SGHRS, CDR2 YFSETQ. The CDR3 DNA is TGCGCCAGCAGCTCGGACAGGGACGAGCAGTACTTC. This translates into CASSSDRDEQYF.

A remark on this clone: The sample has other DNA sequences that encode this CDR3 too. This sequence joins TRBV5-6 and TRBJ2-1; 7 bases match TRBD2. Germline CDR1 reads SGHDT; CDR2 reads YYEEEE. CDR3 size: 15 residues. V lost 1 base, J lost 2 bases, and 3 bases stayed unmatched. The CDR3 DNA reads TGTGCCAGCAGCTTGCAGGGAGGGGCCTACAATGAGCAGTTCTTC. Encoded protein: CASSLQGGAYNEQFF.

J is TRBJ2-5 and V is TRBV9, with 9 positions matching TRBD1. The CDR3 spans 15 residues. CDR1 SGDLS and CDR2 YYNGEE come from the germline V gene. Germline trimming cut 5 bases from V and 7 bases from J; bases unmatched to any gene: 12. CDR3: CASSDSGTGLGTQYF. Written as DNA, the CDR3 is TGTGCCAGCAGTGACTCCGGGACAGGGCTAGGGACCCAGTACTTC.

The V call is TRBV7-2, the J call TRBJ1-4; D not resolved. Trimming removed 1 base from V and 3 bases from J, with 9 bases in between. The germline V gene encodes CDR1 SGHTA and CDR2 FQGNSA. This CDR3 has 15 residues. The CDR3 sequence: CASSLGESANEKLFF. The CDR3 DNA reads as TGTGCCAGCAGCTTAGGGGAGTCGGCTAATGAAAAACTGTTTTTT.

This chain links TRBV7-9 with TRBJ2-2; 7 positions agree with TRBD2. V trimming: 1 base; J trimming: 2 bases; junction bases outside the gene matches: 1. The CDR3 runs to 15 residues. Looked up from germline, CDR1 is SEHNR and CDR2 is FQNEAQ (reference sequence). The CDR3 loop is CASSLERGNTGELFF. The CDR3 DNA sequence: TGTGCCAGCAGCTTAGAGCGGGGCAACACCGGGGAGCTGTTTTTT.

This chain links TRBV4-3 with TRBJ2-2; no clear D gene. Germline V gene lookup returns CDR1 LGHNA and CDR2 YSLEER. Trimming removed 1 base from V and 0 bases from J, with 9 bases in between. The CDR3 length is 16 residues. CDR3 amino acids: CASSQGSDANTGELFF. For the CDR3, the DNA is TGCGCCAGCAGCCAAGGTTCGGACGCGAACACCGGGGAGCTGTTTTTT.

The rearrangement uses TRBV27 and TRBJ2-3; D possibly corresponds to TRBD2 (6 bases). The CDR3 is 14 residues long. V was trimmed by 6 bases and J by 2 bases, leaving 12 bases between them. Germline-derived CDR1 and CDR2 are MNHEY and SMNVEV (reference sequence). CDR3 region: CASRAGSPTDTQYF. The CDR3 region has the DNA TGTGCCAGCAGGGCGGGGTCTCCCACAGATACGCAGTATTTT.

The chain joins TRBV9 to TRBJ2-5; TRBD2 might be the D (5 bases). The V gene lost 7 bases and the J gene lost 5 bases, with 21 bases spanning the gap. CDR3 length: 15 amino acids. The germline gives CDR1 SGDLS, CDR2 YYNGEE. The CDR3: CASSLSDLSGETQYF. CDR3 DNA: TGTGCCAGCTCACTGTCGGACCTCTCGGGGGAGACCCAGTACTTC.